This entry describes one T cell receptor (beta chain). Its cognate antigen is unknown. These data belong to a study of T cell responses to AZD1222 COVID-19 vaccine. Whole-study findings and limits: Nearly half of spike-specific TCRs reportedly target unmutated variant regions. Without day 14 samples, only post-peak T cell repertoires were studied.

The germline gives CDR1 LNHDA, CDR2 SQIVND (reference sequence). This CDR3 region has 14 residues. Trimming shortened V by 3 bases and J by 3 bases, and 12 bases separated the two germline ends. The data were produced by immunoSEQ multiplex PCR, yet TCRdb's version contains in-frame clones alone and is incomplete. The sample lists 98,000 or so clones, approximately 93% occurring once. The sequence derives from an adult in good health. V and J are TRBV19 and TRBJ2-7; TRBD1 or TRBD2 may be the D gene (5 bases each). Source: peripheral blood, taken on day 0 of AZD1222 vaccination. The CDR3 loop reads CASSILGAVYEQYF. Here the CDR3 DNA reads TGTGCCAGTAGTATCCTCGGGGCAGTCTACGAGCAGTACTTC. Based on the CDR3 plus reference TRBV19 and TRBJ2-7, the full variable domain is DGGITQSPKYLFRKEGQNVTLSCEQNLNHDAMYWYRQDPGQGLRLIYYSQIVNDFQKGDIAEGYSVSREKKESFPLTVTSAQKNPTAFYLCASSILGAVYEQYFGPGTRLTVT.